This T cell receptor beta chain was identified in a study of identical twins (dated by TCRdb to the mid-2010s). Regarding the complete study: The study deep-sequenced TCR alpha and beta repertoires from monozygotic twins, unrelated adults of various ages and cord blood to test whether fetal clonotypes persist. To rule out contamination, the twin experiments were replicated at different times with different library preparation protocols. Overall results and qualifications from the work: In monozygotic twins, recombination models systematically underestimated out-of-frame TCR alpha sharing, but the models matched the sharing seen between unrelated individuals. Compared with coincidental sharing between unrelated individuals, out-of-frame TCR alpha sequences shared between twins showed an excess of sequences with low generation probability. The excess sharing between twins in beta out-of-frame sequences was weaker because fewer shared sequences reduced the signal-to-noise ratio. Conclusions relied on cross-sectional statistical analysis, since the same donors could not be followed over many years. Fewer insertions were carried by abundant cord blood beta clonotypes, a similar but weaker trend appeared in young adult naive repertoires, and no such trend appeared in memory repertoires. Invariant T cells such as MAIT and iNKT could partly confound zero-insertion analyses, though diverse VJ usage argued against this for most clonotypes.

Trimming removed 7 bases from V and 2 bases from J; the gene matches leave 12 bases unexplained. Inclusive of the bounding cysteine and phenylalanine, the CDR3 is 16 residues long. Of all the DNA, just the CDR3 is kept, 48 bases in frame from base 1. The germline V gene gives CDR1 as SGHRS and CDR2 as YFSETQ. Concerning this clonotype itself: Its antigen is unknown. Per-base qualities were not stored, and no clone one base away is much larger.

Receptors were amplified or captured by 5' RACE. Sequencer: Illumina HiSeq 2000. A universal primer binding site was added through template switching, and the final cDNA carried a unique molecular identifier so that TCR cDNA molecules could be counted accurately. Specific primers in the conserved constant-segment region were used to synthesize first-strand cDNA for the TCR alpha and beta chains. To control for contamination, each cDNA library was double barcoded with a SMART-Mk sample barcode plus Illumina barcodes. TruSeq adapter sequences, together with Illumina sample barcodes, were added in two successive PCR steps. TCR alpha and beta cDNA libraries were sequenced on the Illumina HiSeq platform with custom primers. Processing in the source paper ran as follows. MiGEC processed the raw reads to extract unique molecular identifiers, while MiXCR was used to determine the CDR3 positions. Recombination models were inferred per individual with the repgenHMM and IGoR tools using an EM algorithm. The analysis of shared clonotypes was done with the tcR package in R, with sharing normalized by the product of cloneset sizes. To study raw recombination without the effects of thymic and clonal selection, out-of-frame nonproductive sequences were analyzed. TCRdb took the public reads, trimmed them with fastp at Q25, ran MiXCR for clone calling and kept in-frame beta chains. CDR3 protein duplicates are merged, each entry listing the most common genes and DNA. The V and J calls here are based on TCRdb, not the publication. The sample has 1.5 million or so distinct CDR3 sequences on record, about 31% of them singletons. About 0.3% of the sample rests with the top ten.

Every donor was a healthy Caucasian. This clonotype was sampled from a newborn girl in good health. The receptor chain draws on TRBV5-1 and TRBJ2-3; TRBD2 aligns with 8 central bases. The sample comprised cord blood. CDR3 region: CASSRRLAGNTDTQYF. The sequenced DNA: TGCGCCAGCTCTCGGAGGTTAGCGGGGAACACAGATACGCAGTATTTT.